The 13 T cell receptor beta chains in this list originate from one sample, sequenced in a study of control samples from healthy donors and cancer patients. Sequenced by immunoSEQ multiplex PCR; TCRdb stores in-frame clones only, minus some. This sample has 150,000 to 200,000 clones, with 70% to 90% found just once. What was sequenced was blood. Source of these receptors: a man younger than 30 in good health.

The rearrangement uses TRBV7-8 and TRBJ1-6; D not certain. The CDR3 has 14 amino acids. Germline V gene sequence: CDR1 SGHVS, CDR2 FQNEAQ. Trimming shortened V by 0 bases and J by 10 bases, and 10 bases separated the two germline ends. The CDR3 loop is CASSLAAANSPLHF. DNA for the CDR3: TGTGCCAGCAGCTTAGCGGCGGCAAACTCACCCCTCCACTTT.

The chain joins TRBV5-1 to TRBJ2-7; 14 bases fit TRBD2. CDR1 and CDR2 (germline): SGHRS, YFSETQ. V lost 3 bases and J lost 3; bases outside the gene matches: 8. This CDR3 has 17 amino acids. As DNA, the CDR3 is TGCGCCAGCAGCTGGGGACTAGCGGGGGCGATGATCTACGAGCAGTACTTC. It encodes CASSWGLAGAMIYEQYF.

The rearrangement joins TRBV5-1 to TRBJ1-2; 8 bases fit TRBD1. The germline gives CDR1 SGHRS, CDR2 YFSETQ. The ends lost 4 bases at V and 7 bases at J; junction bases unmatched: 3. There are 12 residues in the CDR3. Written as DNA, the CDR3 is TGCGCCAGCAGCCAGGGGGCAACTGGCTACACCTTC. It codes for CASSQGATGYTF. The whole variable domain, filled in from reference TRBV5-1 and TRBJ1-2, reads KAGVTQTPRYLIKTRGQQVTLSCSPISGHRSVSWYQQTPGQGLQFLFEYFSETQRNKGNFPGRFSGRQFSNSRSEMNVSTLELGDSALYLCASSQGATGYTFGSGTRLTVV.

The J gene is TRBJ2-7, the V gene TRBV9; 16 bases map to TRBD2. There are 16 residues in the CDR3. From germline, CDR1 is SGDLS and CDR2 YYNGEE. Trimming at V came to 0 bases and at J to 9 bases, leaving 6 bases not matched to a gene. The CDR3 nucleotides are TGTGCCAGCAGCGTAGATGGGACTAGCGGGGGGGCCGGGCAGTACTTC. It encodes CASSVDGTSGGAGQYF.

This clone was seen just once. This rearrangement joins TRBV5-1 to TRBJ1-1, with a possible D match to TRBD1 (5 bases). From germline, CDR1 is SGHRS and CDR2 YFSETQ. The CDR3 has 13 residues. V shed 6 bases and J shed 1 base, with 10 bases lying between them. CDR3 sequence: CASKVTGNTEAFF. DNA of the CDR3: TGCGCCAGCAAAGTAACAGGGAACACTGAAGCTTTCTTT. Filled out from reference TRBV5-1 and TRBJ1-1, the complete variable domain reads KAGVTQTPRYLIKTRGQQVTLSCSPISGHRSVSWYQQTPGQGLQFLFEYFSETQRNKGNFPGRFSGRQFSNSRSEMNVSTLELGDSALYLCASKVTGNTEAFFGQGTRLTVV.

The J gene is TRBJ1-1, the V gene TRBV7-3, with D perhaps TRBD1 (5 bases). Trimming pared 4 bases from V and 0 bases from J, leaving 12 bases between. Germline lookup yields CDR1 SGHTA and CDR2 FQGTGA. The CDR3 runs to 15 residues. CDR3 in DNA: TGTGCCAGCAGCTCGAGTGGGGGAATGAACACTGAAGCTTTCTTT. As protein: CASSSSGGMNTEAFF.

This clone was found once. This sequence joins TRBV4-3 and TRBJ2-2; D remains unclear. The CDR3 is 14 amino acids. Deletions cut 1 base from V and 0 bases from J, with 3 bases between. The germline V gene has CDR1 LGHNA and CDR2 YSLEER. The CDR3 nucleotides are TGCGCCAGCAGCCAAGCCCCGAACACCGGGGAGCTGTTTTTT. Translating it yields CASSQAPNTGELFF.

The J gene is TRBJ1-2, the V gene TRBV7-9; 7 bases are a match to TRBD1. Germline V lookup: CDR1 SEHNR, CDR2 FQNEAQ (reference sequence). This CDR3 contains 12 residues. The V segment lost 4 bases and the J segment 6 bases; nucleotides outside the gene matches: 2. The CDR3 DNA follows: TGTGCCAGCAGCTATGGACAGGATGGCTACACCTTC. This sequence encodes CASSYGQDGYTF.

In nucleotides, the CDR3 is TGTGCCAGCAGCTTTGGGGGGGGAGGATCCTACGAGCAGTACTTC. Protein product: CASSFGGGGSYEQYF. The chain carries TRBV7-8 and TRBJ2-7, with 7 bases identical to TRBD2. The CDR3 length is 15 residues. From germline, CDR1 is SGHVS and CDR2 FQNEAQ. The V gene end was trimmed by 3 bases and the J gene end by 1 base; junction bases not matched to a gene: 6. The variable domain in full, completed from reference TRBV7-8 and TRBJ2-7, reads GAGVSQSPRYKVAKRGQDVALRCDPISGHVSLFWYQQALGQGPEFLTYFQNEAQLDKSGLPSDRFFAERPEGSVSTLKIQRTQQEDSAVYLCASSFGGGGSYEQYFGPGTRLTVT.

The rearrangement uses TRBV7-9 and TRBJ2-3; possibly TRBD1 or TRBD2 for D (5 bases each). Germline CDR1 reads SEHNR; CDR2 reads FQNEAQ (reference sequence). The ends were cut back, 4 bases at V and 4 bases at J, with 9 bases in the middle. This CDR3 spans 13 amino acids. This CDR3 is CASSYGGADTQYF. The CDR3 DNA sequence: TGTGCCAGCAGCTATGGGGGTGCAGATACGCAGTATTTT.

The chain has TRBV29-1 and TRBJ2-7, with D perhaps TRBD1 (7 bases). The CDR3 covers 15 residues. The germline V gene has CDR1 SQVTM and CDR2 ANQGSEA. Deletions cut 6 bases from V and 1 base from J, with 19 bases between. The CDR3 DNA sequence: TGCAGCGTACAGACAGGGACTGTTGGGTCCTACGAGCAGTACTTC. Amino acids: CSVQTGTVGSYEQYF.

The gene calls are TRBV7-2 and TRBJ2-1, with 8 bases identical to TRBD2. The CDR3 totals 14 residues. J lost 12 bases, V lost 1 base, and 8 bases had no gene match. Germline lookup yields CDR1 SGHTA and CDR2 FQGNSA. The CDR3 nucleotides read TGTGCCAGCAGCTTAGACGGGGGGGTGCTCCGGCAGTTCTTC. Protein product: CASSLDGGVLRQFF. Drawing the rest from reference TRBV7-2 and TRBJ2-1, the complete variable domain is GAGVSQSPSNKVTEKGKDVELRCDPISGHTALYWYRQSLGQGLEFLIYFQGNSAPDKSGLPSDRFSAERTGGSVSTLTIQRTQQEDSAVYLCASSLDGGVLRQFFGPGTRLTVL.

This clone came up once. In nucleotides, the CDR3 is TGTGCCAGCAGTTTGGCGGGGGGACCCTACGAGCAGTACTTC. Translated: CASSLAGGPYEQYF. The rearrangement joins TRBV6-5 to TRBJ2-7, with 8 bases matching TRBD2. The CDR3 is 14 amino acids. With V trimmed by 4 bases and J by 2 bases, 4 bases remained unmatched. Germline-derived CDR1 and CDR2 are MNHEY and SVGAGI.